This T cell receptor (beta chain) stems from a study of blood T cells in healthy people across ages. Trimming removed 0 bases from V and 9 bases from J, with 20 bases in between. Germline V lookup: CDR1 SGHRS, CDR2 YFSETQ. The CDR3 has 16 amino acids. A minimum of 7 million PBMCs was isolated per sample. Details on this clonotype: Its antigen is unidentified.

Through a sample-barcoded 5' primer and a J-beta primer mix, a second PCR was run for about 6 to 11 cycles. No fewer than 2.5 million CDR3-containing paired-end reads came from each sample. MiXCR, run by TCRdb on the 5' RACE reads, gives a single entry per CDR3 protein. The table includes about 1,400,000 distinct CDR3 sequences, approximately 40% detected once. Whole-study findings and limits: Among T cells, TCR beta diversity per million cells dropped roughly linearly as age rose.

This receptor was identified in a woman younger than 30 in good health. Sequencing input: blood. The V and J genes are TRBV5-1 and TRBJ2-3; no definite D call. The CDR3 spells CASSLALDDPRRTQYF. The CDR3 coding sequence is TGCGCCAGCAGCTTGGCCTTAGACGACCCGAGGCGGACGCAGTATTTT.